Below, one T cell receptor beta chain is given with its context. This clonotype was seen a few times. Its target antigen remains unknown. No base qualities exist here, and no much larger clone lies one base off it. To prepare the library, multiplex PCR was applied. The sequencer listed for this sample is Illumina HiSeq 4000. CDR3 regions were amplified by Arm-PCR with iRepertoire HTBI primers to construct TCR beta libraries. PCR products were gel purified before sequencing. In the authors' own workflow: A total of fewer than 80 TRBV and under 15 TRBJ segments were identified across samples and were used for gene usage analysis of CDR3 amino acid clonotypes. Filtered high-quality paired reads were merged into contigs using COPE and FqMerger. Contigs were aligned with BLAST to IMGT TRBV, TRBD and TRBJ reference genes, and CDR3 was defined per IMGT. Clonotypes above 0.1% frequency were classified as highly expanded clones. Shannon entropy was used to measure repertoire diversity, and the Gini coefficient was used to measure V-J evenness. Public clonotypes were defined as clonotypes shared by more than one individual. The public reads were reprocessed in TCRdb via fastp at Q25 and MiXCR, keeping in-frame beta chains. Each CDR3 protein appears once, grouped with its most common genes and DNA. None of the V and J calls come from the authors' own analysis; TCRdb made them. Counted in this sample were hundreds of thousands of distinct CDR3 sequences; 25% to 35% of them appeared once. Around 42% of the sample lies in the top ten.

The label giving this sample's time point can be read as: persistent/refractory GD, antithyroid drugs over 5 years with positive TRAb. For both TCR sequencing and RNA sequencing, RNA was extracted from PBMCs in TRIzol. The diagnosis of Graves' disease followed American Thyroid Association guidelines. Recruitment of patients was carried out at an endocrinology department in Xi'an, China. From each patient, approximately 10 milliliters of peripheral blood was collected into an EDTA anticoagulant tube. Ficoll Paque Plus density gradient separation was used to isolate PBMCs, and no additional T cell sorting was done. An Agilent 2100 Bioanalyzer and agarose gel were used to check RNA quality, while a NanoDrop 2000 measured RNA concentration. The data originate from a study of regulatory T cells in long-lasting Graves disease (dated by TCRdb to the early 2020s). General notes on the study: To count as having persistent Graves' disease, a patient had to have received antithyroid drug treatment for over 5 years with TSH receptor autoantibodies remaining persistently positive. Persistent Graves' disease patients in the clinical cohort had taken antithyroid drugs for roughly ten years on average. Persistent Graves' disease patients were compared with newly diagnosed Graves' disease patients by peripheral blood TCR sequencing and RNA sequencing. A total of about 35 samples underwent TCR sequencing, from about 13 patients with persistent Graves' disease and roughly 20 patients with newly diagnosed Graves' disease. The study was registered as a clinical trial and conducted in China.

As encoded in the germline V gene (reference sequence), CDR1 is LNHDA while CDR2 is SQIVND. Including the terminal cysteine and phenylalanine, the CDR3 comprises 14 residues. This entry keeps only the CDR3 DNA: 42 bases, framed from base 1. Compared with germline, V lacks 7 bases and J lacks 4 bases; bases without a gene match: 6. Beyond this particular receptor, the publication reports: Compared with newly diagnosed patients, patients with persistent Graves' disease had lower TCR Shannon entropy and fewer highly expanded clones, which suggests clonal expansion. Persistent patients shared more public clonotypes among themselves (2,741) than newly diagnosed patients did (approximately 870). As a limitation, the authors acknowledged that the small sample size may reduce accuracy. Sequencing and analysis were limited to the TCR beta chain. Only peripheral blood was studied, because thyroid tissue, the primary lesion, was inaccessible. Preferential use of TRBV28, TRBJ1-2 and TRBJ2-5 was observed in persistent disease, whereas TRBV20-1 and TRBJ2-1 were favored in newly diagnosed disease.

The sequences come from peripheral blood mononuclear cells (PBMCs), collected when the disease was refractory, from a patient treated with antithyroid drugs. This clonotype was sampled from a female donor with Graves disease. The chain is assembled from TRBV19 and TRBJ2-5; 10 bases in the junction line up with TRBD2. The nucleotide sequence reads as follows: TGTGCCAGTACCCCACGGACTAGCGGAGAGACCCAGTACTTC. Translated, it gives CASTPRTSGETQYF. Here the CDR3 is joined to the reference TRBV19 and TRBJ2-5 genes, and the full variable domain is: DGGITQSPKYLFRKEGQNVTLSCEQNLNHDAMYWYRQDPGQGLRLIYYSQIVNDFQKGDIAEGYSVSREKKESFPLTVTSAQKNPTAFYLCASTPRTSGETQYFGPGTRLLVL.